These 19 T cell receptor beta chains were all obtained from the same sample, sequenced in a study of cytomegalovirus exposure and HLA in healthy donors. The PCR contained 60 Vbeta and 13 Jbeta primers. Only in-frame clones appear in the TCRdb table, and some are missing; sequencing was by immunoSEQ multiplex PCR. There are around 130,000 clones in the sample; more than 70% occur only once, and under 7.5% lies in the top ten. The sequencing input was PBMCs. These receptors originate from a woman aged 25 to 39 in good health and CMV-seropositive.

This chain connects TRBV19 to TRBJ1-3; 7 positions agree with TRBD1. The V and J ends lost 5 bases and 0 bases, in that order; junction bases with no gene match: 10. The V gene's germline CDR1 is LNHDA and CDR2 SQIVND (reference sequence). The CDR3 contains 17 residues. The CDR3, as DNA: TGTGCCAGTAGTCTCCAGGGACAGAACCCCTCTGGAAACACCATATATTTT. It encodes CASSLQGQNPSGNTIYF.

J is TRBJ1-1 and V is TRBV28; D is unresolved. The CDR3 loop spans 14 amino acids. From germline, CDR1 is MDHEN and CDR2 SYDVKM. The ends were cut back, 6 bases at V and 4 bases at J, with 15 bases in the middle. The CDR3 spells CASSPVAGFTEAFF. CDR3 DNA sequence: TGTGCCAGCAGCCCCGTTGCGGGGTTCACTGAAGCTTTCTTT.

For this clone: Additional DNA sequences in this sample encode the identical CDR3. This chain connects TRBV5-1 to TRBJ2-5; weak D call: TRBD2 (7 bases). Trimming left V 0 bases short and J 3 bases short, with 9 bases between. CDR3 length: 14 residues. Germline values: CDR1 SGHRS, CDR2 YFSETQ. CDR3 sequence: CASSLAGGEETQYF. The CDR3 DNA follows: TGCGCCAGCAGCTTGGCGGGGGGCGAAGAGACCCAGTACTTC.

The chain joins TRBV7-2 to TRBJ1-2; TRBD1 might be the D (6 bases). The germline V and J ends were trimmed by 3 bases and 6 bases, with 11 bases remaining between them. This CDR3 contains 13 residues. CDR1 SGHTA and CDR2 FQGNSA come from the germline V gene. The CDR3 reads CASSFGPGDGYTF. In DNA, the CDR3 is TGTGCCAGCAGCTTTGGGCCAGGGGATGGCTACACCTTC.

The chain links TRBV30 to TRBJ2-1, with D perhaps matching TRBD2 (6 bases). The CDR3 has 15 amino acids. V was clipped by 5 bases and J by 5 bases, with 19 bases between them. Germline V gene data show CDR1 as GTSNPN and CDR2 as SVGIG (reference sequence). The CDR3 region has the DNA TGTGCCTGGGGGGGGAGCGCTAGCAGTAACAATGAGCAGTTCTTC. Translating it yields CAWGGSASSNNEQFF.

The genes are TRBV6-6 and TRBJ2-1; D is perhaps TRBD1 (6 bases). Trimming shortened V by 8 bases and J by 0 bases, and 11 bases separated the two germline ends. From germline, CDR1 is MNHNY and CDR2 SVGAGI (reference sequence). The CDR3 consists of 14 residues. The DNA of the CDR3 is TGTGCCAGCTCCAGGGGTCTCTCCTACAATGAGCAGTTCTTC. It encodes CASSRGLSYNEQFF.

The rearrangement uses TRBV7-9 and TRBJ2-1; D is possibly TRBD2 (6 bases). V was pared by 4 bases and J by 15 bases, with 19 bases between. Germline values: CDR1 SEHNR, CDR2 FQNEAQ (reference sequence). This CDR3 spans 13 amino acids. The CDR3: CASSSQSVLGGFF. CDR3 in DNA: TGTGCCAGCAGCTCTCAGTCGGTGTTGGGAGGGTTCTTC.

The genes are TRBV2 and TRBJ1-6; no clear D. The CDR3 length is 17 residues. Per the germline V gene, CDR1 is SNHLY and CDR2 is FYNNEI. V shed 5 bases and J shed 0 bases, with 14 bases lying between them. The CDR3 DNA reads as TGTGCCAGCAGTCCCGAACTGCCCCACTCCTATAATTCACCCCTCCACTTT. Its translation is CASSPELPHSYNSPLHF. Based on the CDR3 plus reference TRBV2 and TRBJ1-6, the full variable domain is EPEVTQTPSHQVTQMGQEVILRCVPISNHLYFYWYRQILGQKVEFLVSFYNNEISEKSEIFDDQFSVERPDGSNFTLKIRSTKLEDSAMYFCASSPELPHSYNSPLHFGNGTRLTVT.

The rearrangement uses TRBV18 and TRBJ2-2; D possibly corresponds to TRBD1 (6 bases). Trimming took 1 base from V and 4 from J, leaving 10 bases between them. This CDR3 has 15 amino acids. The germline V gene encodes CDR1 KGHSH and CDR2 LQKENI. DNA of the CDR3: TGTGCCAGCTCACCACGAGACAGGATCACCGGGGAGCTGTTTTTT. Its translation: CASSPRDRITGELFF.

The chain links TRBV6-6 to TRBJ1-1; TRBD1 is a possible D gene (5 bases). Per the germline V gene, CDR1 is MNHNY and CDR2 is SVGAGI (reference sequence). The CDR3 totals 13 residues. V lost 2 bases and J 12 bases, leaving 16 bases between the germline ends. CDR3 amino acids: CASSYGGLSETFF. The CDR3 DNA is TGTGCCAGCAGTTACGGGGGACTTTCCGAGACTTTCTTT.

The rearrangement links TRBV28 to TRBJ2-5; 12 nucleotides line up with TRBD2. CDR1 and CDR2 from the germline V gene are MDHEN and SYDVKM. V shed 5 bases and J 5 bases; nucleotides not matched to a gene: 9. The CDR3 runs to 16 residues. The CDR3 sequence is CASSPWTSGNRETQYF. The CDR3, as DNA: TGTGCCAGCAGTCCTTGGACTAGCGGGAATCGGGAGACCCAGTACTTC.

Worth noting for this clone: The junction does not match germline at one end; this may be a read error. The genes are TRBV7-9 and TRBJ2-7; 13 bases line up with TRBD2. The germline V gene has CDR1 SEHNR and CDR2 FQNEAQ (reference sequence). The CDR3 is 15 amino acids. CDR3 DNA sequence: TGTTCCAGCAGCTTAGCCAGGACTAGCGGGGGCGAGCAGTACTTC. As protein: CSSSLARTSGGEQYF.

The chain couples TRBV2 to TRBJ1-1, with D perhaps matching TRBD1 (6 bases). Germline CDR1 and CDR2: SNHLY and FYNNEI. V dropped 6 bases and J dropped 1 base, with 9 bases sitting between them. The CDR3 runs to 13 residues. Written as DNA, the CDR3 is TGTGCCAGCAGCCGGGACAAGAACACTGAAGCTTTCTTT. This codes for CASSRDKNTEAFF.

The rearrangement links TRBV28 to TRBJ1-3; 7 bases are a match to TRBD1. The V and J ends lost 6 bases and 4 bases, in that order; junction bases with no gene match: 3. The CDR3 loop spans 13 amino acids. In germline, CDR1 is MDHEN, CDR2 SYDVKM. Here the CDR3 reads CASRGQAGNTIYF. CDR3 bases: TGTGCCAGCAGAGGACAGGCGGGAAACACCATATATTTT.

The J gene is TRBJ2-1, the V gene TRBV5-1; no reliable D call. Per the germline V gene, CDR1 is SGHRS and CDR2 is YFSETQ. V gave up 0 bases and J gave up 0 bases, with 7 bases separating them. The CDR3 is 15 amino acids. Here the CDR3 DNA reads TGCGCCAGCAGCTTGGACACGGGCTCCTACAATGAGCAGTTCTTC. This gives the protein CASSLDTGSYNEQFF.

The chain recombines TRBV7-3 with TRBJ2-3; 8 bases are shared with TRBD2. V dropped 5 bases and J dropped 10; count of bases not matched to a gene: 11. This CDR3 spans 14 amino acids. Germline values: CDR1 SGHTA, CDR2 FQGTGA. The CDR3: CASSPVPGGNAQYF. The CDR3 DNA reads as TGTGCCAGCAGCCCCGTCCCGGGAGGGAACGCGCAGTATTTT. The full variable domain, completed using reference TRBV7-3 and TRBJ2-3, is GAGVSQTPSNKVTEKGKYVELRCDPISGHTALYWYRQSLGQGPEFLIYFQGTGAADDSGLPNDRFFAVRPEGSVSTLKIQRTERGDSAVYLCASSPVPGGNAQYFGPGTRLTVL.

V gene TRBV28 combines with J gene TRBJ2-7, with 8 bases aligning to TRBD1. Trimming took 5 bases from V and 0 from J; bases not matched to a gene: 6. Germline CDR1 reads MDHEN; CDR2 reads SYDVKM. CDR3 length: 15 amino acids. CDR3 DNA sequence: TGTGCCAGCAGTCCGCGGGACAGGCACTCCTACGAGCAGTACTTC. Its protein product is CASSPRDRHSYEQYF.

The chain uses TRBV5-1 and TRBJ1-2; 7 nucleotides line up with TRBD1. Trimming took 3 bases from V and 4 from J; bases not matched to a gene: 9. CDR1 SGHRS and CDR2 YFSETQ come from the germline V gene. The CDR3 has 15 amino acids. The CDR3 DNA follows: TGCGCCAGCAGCTCTCAGACAGGGAATCCCTATGGCTACACCTTC. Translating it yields CASSSQTGNPYGYTF.

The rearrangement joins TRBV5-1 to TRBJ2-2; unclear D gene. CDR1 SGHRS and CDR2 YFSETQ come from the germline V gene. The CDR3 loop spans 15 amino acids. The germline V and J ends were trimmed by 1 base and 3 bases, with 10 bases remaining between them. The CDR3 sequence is CASSLSGPHTGELFF. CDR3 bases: TGCGCCAGCAGCTTGTCTGGGCCACACACCGGGGAGCTGTTTTTT. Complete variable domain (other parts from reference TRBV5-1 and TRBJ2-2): KAGVTQTPRYLIKTRGQQVTLSCSPISGHRSVSWYQQTPGQGLQFLFEYFSETQRNKGNFPGRFSGRQFSNSRSEMNVSTLELGDSALYLCASSLSGPHTGELFFGEGSRLTVL.